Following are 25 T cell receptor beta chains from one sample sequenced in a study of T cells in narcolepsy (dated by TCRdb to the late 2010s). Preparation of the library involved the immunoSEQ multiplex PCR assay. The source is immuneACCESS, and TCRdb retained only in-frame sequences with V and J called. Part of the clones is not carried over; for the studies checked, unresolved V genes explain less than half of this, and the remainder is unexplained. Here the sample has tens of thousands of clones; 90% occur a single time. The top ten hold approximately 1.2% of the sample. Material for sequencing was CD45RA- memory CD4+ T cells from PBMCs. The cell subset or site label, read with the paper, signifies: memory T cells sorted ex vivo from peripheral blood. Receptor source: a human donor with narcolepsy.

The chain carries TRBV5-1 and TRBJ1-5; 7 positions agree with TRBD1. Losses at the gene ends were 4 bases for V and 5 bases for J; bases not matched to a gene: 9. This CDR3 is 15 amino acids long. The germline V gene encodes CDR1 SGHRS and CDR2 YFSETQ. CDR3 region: CASSPTGQKYQPQHF. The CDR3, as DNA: TGCGCCAGCAGCCCGACAGGGCAAAAATATCAGCCCCAGCATTTT.

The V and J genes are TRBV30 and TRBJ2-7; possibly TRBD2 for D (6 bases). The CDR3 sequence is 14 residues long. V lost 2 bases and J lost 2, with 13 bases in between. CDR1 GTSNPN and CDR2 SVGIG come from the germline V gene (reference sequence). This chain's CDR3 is CAWSPTTRAYEQYF. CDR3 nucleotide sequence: TGTGCCTGGAGTCCCACGACTAGAGCCTACGAGCAGTACTTC.

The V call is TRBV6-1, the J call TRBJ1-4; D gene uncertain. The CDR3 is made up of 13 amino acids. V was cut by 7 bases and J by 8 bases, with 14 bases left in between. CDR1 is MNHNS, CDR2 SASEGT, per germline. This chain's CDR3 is CASKRGLREKLFF. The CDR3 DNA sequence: TGTGCCAGCAAGAGAGGGTTGAGGGAAAAACTGTTTTTT.

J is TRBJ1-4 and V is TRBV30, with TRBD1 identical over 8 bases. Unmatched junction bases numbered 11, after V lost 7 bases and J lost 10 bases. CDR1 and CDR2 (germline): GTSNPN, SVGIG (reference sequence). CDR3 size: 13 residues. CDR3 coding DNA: TGTGCCTCATCTAACGACAGGGGTGGAAAACTGTTTTTT. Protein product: CASSNDRGGKLFF.

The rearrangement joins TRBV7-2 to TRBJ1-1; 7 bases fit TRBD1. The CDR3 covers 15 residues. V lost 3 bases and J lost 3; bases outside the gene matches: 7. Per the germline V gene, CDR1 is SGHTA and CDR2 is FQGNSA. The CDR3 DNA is TGTGCCAGCAGCTTGACAGGGCCCGGGGACACTGAAGCTTTCTTT. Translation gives CASSLTGPGDTEAFF.

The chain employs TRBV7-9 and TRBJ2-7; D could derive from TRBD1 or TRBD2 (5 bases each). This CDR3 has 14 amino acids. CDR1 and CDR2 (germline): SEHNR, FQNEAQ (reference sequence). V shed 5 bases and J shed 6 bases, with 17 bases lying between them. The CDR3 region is CASSRRDPLVEQYF. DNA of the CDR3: TGTGCCAGCAGCAGACGGGACCCCCTGGTCGAGCAGTACTTC. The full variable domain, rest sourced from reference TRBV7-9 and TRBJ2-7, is DTGVSQNPRHKITKRGQNVTFRCDPISEHNRLYWYRQTLGQGPEFLTYFQNEAQLEKSRLLSDRFSAERPKGSFSTLEIQRTEQGDSAMYLCASSRRDPLVEQYFGPGTRLTVT.

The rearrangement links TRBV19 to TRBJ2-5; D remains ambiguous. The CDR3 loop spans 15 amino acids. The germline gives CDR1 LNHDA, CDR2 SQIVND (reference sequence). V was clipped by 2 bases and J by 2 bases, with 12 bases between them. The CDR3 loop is CASSIRQSLQETQYF. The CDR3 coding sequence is TGTGCCAGTAGTATACGGCAGTCCCTTCAAGAGACCCAGTACTTC.

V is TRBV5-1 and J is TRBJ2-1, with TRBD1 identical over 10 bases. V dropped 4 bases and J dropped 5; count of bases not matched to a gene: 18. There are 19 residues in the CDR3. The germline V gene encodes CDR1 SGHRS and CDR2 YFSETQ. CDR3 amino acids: CASSEMPGQGFRSDNEQFF. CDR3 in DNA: TGCGCCAGCAGCGAGATGCCGGGACAGGGGTTCCGGTCGGACAATGAGCAGTTCTTC.

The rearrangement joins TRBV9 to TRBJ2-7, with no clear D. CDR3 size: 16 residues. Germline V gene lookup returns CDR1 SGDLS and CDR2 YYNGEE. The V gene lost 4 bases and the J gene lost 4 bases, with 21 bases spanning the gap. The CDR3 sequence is CASSPTLLGSGYEQYF. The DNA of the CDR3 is TGTGCCAGCAGCCCGACCCTATTGGGAAGTGGGTACGAGCAGTACTTC. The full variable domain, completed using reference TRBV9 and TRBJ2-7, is DSGVTQTPKHLITATGQRVTLRCSPRSGDLSVYWYQQSLDQGLQFLIQYYNGEERAKGNILERFSAQQFPDLHSELNLSSLELGDSALYFCASSPTLLGSGYEQYFGPGTRLTVT.

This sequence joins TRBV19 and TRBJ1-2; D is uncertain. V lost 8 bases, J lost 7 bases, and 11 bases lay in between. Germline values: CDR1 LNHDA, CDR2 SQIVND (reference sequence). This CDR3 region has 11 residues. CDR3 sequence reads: CASGKAGGYTF. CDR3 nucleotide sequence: TGTGCCAGTGGTAAAGCAGGTGGCTACACCTTC.

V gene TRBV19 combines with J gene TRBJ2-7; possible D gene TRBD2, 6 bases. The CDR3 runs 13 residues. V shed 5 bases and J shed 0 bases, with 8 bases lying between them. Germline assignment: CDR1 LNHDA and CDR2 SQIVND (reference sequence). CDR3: CASSGTHSYEQYF. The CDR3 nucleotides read TGTGCCAGTAGTGGGACTCACTCCTACGAGCAGTACTTC.

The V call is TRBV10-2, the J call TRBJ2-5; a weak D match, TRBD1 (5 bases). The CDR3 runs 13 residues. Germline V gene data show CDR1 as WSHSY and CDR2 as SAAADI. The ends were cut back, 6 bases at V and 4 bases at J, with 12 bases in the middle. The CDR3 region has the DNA TGCGCCAGCAGGCTACAGGACACAGAGACCCAGTACTTC. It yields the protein CASRLQDTETQYF.

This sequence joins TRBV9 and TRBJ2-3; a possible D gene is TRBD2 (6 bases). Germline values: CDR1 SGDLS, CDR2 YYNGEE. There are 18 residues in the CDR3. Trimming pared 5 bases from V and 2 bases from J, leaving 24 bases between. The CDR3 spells CASSDPRPGRGVTDTQYF. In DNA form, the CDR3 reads TGTGCCAGCAGTGACCCCCGCCCTGGGCGGGGCGTCACAGATACGCAGTATTTT.

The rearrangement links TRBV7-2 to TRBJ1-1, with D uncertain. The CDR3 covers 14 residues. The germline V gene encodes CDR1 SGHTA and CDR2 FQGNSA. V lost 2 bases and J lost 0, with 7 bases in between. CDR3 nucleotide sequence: TGTGCCAGCAGCTTATCGGGCATGAACACTGAAGCTTTCTTT. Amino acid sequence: CASSLSGMNTEAFF.

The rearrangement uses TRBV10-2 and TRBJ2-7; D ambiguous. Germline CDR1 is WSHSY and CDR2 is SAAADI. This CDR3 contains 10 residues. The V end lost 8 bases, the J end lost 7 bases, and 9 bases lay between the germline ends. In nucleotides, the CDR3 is TGCGCCAGCGGAATTGTGGAGCAGTACTTC. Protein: CASGIVEQYF.

The CDR3 spells CASSLNRAPASLEQYF. As DNA, the CDR3 is TGTGCCAGCAGCTTGAACCGGGCCCCCGCGTCTCTCGAGCAGTACTTC. This chain connects TRBV7-2 to TRBJ2-7; D remains unclear. CDR3 length: 16 amino acids. Trimming stripped 3 bases from V and 6 bases from J, with 21 bases between. Germline V gene sequence: CDR1 SGHTA, CDR2 FQGNSA.

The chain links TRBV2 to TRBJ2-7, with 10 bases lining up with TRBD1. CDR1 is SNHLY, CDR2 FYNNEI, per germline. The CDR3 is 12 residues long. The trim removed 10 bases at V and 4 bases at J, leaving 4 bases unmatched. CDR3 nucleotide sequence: TGTGCCATGGGACAGGGGAAATACGAGCAGTACTTC. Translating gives CAMGQGKYEQYF.

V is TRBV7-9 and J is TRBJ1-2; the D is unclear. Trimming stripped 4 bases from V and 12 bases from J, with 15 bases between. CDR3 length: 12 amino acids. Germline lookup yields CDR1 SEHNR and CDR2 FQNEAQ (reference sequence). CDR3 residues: CASSSGAITNTF. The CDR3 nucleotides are TGTGCCAGCAGCTCAGGTGCCATAACAAACACCTTC.

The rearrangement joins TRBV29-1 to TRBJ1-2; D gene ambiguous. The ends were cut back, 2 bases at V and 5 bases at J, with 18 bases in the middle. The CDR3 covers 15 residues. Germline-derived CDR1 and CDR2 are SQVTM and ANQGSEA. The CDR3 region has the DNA TGCAGCGTTGAAAGGGCAATCTCCCTTAATTATGGCTACACCTTC. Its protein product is CSVERAISLNYGYTF.

The CDR3 sequence is CASSFWTDRKEPQHF. CDR3 bases: TGTGCCAGCAGTTTTTGGACGGACAGGAAAGAGCCCCAGCATTTT. The genes are TRBV28 and TRBJ1-5; TRBD1 agrees at 7 bases. This CDR3 has 15 amino acids. The V gene end was trimmed by 3 bases and the J gene end by 8 bases; junction bases not matched to a gene: 10. Looked up from germline, CDR1 is MDHEN and CDR2 is SYDVKM.

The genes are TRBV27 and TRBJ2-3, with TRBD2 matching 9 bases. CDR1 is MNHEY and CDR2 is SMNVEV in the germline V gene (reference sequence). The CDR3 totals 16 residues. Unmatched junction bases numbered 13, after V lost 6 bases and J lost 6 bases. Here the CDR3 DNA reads TGTGCCAGCAGACAACAAGGCGGGAGGGCCGCGGATACGCAGTATTTT. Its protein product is CASRQQGGRAADTQYF.

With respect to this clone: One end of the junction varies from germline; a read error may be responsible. CDR3 nucleotides: TGTGCCAGCGGACCCTCCGCGGGACCATGGAATTTT. Its protein product is CASGPSAGPWNF. The chain uses TRBV28 and TRBJ1-4; maybe TRBD1 (5 bases). The CDR3 loop spans 12 amino acids. The germline V gene encodes CDR1 MDHEN and CDR2 SYDVKM.

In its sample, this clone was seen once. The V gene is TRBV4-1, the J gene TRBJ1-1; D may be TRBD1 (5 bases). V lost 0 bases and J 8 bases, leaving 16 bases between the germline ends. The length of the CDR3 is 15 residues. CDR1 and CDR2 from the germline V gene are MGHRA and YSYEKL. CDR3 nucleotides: TGCGCCAGCAGCCAAGAAAGGGGCGCAGGCGAAGAAGCTTTCTTT. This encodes CASSQERGAGEEAFF.

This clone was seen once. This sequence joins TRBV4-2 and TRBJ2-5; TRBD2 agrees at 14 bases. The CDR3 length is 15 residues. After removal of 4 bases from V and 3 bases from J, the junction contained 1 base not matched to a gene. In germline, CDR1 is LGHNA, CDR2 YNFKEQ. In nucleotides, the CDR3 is TGTGCCAGCAGCCCGGGACTAGCGGGAGAAGAGACCCAGTACTTC. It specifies CASSPGLAGEETQYF.

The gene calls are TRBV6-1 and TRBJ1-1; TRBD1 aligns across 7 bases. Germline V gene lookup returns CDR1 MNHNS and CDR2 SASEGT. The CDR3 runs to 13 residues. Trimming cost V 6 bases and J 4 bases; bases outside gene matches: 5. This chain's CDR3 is CASSGQVGTEAFF. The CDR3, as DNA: TGTGCCAGCAGCGGACAGGTAGGCACTGAAGCTTTCTTT.